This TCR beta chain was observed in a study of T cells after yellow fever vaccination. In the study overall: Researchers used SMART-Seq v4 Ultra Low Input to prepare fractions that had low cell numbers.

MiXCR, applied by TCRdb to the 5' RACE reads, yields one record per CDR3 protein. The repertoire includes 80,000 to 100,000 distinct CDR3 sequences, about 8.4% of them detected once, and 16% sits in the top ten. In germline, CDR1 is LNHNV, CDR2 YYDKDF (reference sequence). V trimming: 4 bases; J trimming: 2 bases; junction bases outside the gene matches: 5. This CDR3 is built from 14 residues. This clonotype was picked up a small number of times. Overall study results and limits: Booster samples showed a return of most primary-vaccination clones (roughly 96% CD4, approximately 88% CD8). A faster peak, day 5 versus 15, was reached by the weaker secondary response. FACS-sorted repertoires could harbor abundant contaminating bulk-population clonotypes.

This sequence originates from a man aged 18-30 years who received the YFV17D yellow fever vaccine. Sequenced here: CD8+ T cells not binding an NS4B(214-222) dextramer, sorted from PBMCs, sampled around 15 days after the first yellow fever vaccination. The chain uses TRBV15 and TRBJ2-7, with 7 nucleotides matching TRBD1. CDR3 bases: TGTGCCACCAGCAATCCTGGGACAGCCTACGAGCAGTACGTC. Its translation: CATSNPGTAYEQYV.